This TCR beta chain was sequenced during a study of T cells in Graves' hyperthyroidism and ophthalmopathy. The CDR3 runs 18 residues. Germline V gene data show CDR1 as SGHDN and CDR2 as FVKESK. Trimming took 3 bases from V and 0 from J, leaving 18 bases between them. Study-wide points: Stable hyperthyroidism and ophthalmopathy were separated using 13 V-J signatures.

The sample holds a few counts of this clonotype. Antigen specificity is unknown. Orbital computed tomography and thyroid ultrasound, together with serum TRAb and thyroxine and clinical symptoms, were used for diagnoses. TCR beta CDR3 regions were amplified from RNA transcripts. RT-PCR in the first round (using the HTBI primer set) targeted the TCR CDR3. TCRdb re-analysed the multiplex PCR reads in MiXCR, keeping a single row per CDR3 protein. The data hold under 250,000 distinct CDR3 sequences, with roughly 17% observed a single time. The clonotype was recovered from a man aged 45-65 years with Graves' hyperthyroidism. The V and J genes are TRBV14 and TRBJ2-1; TRBD2 might be the D (5 bases). Sequencing input: blood. CDR3 DNA: TGTGCCAGCAGCCATCCCACTTCCGGAGCGGTCTCCTACAATGAGCAGTTCTTC. It is translated as CASSHPTSGAVSYNEQFF.